The clone carrying this TCR beta chain was seen many times. This specimen belongs to a study of prognosis after radiotherapy for stage I lung cancer. Looking at the study overall: Stage I non-small cell lung cancer patients, who were enrolled in Nanjing, China, joined the cohort between April 2018 and January 2019. The patients comprised 10 to 15 men and several women, spanning ages roughly 53 to 84 and having a median of roughly 70 years.

The authors drew roughly 6.5 milliliters of peripheral blood at each of two time points. This CDR3 spans 15 amino acids. V was clipped by 3 bases and J by 0 bases, with 13 bases between them. CDR1 and CDR2 from the germline V gene are DFQATT and SNEGSKA (reference sequence). TCR beta CDR3 was amplified from genomic DNA by two-round multiplex PCR. First-round PCR used primers specific to each TRBV and TRBJ gene. Universal primers primed the second round of PCR. A single record per CDR3 protein comes from TCRdb applying MiXCR to the multiplex PCR reads. The sample lists around 17,000 distinct CDR3 sequences, approximately 30% seen once, with approximately 31% in the top ten.

The source was PBMCs, collected before or after stereotactic body radiation therapy (not recorded which). This sequence originates from a donor over 45 with non-small cell lung cancer. The J gene is TRBJ2-3, the V gene TRBV20-1, with a tentative D call TRBD2 (5 bases). In DNA, the CDR3 is TGCAGTGCTAGTATTCCGCGGGCTAGCACAGATACGCAGTATTTT. Encoded protein: CSASIPRASTDTQYF.